These 29 T cell receptor beta chains were all obtained from the same sample, sequenced in a study of blood T cells in healthy people across ages. A J-beta primer mix and a sample-barcoded 5' primer were used in a second PCR of about 7 to 12 cycles. Using its own MiXCR run on the 5' RACE reads, TCRdb lists one record per CDR3 protein. This sample has approximately 1,100,000 distinct CDR3 sequences, with 45% found just once. Specimen: blood. The receptors here all came from a woman aged 60-75 years in good health.

In this sample, this clonotype turned up a few times. V usage is TRBV15 and J usage is TRBJ2-7, with D possibly TRBD1 on 6 matching bases. CDR1 and CDR2 from the germline V gene are LNHNV and YYDKDF (reference sequence). The CDR3 has 14 amino acids. Trimming shortened V by 0 bases and J by 6 bases, and 12 bases separated the two germline ends. The CDR3 spells CATSRERGWREQYF. For the CDR3, the DNA is TGTGCCACCAGCAGAGAAAGGGGGTGGCGCGAGCAGTACTTC.

This clonotype came up a few times. A junction boundary mismatches the germline segment, possibly from a read error. The chain employs TRBV14 and TRBJ1-1; 7 bases map to TRBD1. From germline, CDR1 is SGHDN and CDR2 FVKESK. There are 15 residues in the CDR3. CDR3: CASSPMTGMNTEAFF. The CDR3, as DNA: TGTGCCAGCAGCCCTATGACAGGGATGAATACTGAAGCTTTCTTT. Filled out from reference TRBV14 and TRBJ1-1, the complete variable domain reads EAGVTQFPSHSVIEKGQTVTLRCDPISGHDNLYWYRRVMGKEIKFLLHFVKESKQDESGMPNNRFLAERTGGTYSTLKVQPAELEDSGVYFCASSPMTGMNTEAFFGQGTRLTVV.

This clonotype showed up just a few times. The chain links TRBV29-1 to TRBJ1-4; D gene uncertain. Between the trimmed V and J ends, which lost 7 bases and 3 bases, there was a span of 3 bases. Germline V gene lookup returns CDR1 SQVTM and CDR2 ANQGSEA. The CDR3 runs to 10 residues. In DNA, the CDR3 is TGCAGCGCCGCTAATGAAAAACTGTTTTTT. Its translation: CSAANEKLFF.

A few counts support this clonotype. This rearrangement joins TRBV5-6 to TRBJ2-3; TRBD2 might be the D (6 bases). The CDR3 is 13 amino acids. The V end lost 6 bases, the J end lost 8 bases, and 16 bases lay between the germline ends. Germline loops: CDR1 SGHDT, CDR2 YYEEEE. The CDR3 region is CASTFAGRLTQYF. In nucleotides, the CDR3 is TGTGCCAGCACCTTCGCGGGGCGGCTTACGCAGTATTTT.

The chain couples TRBV27 to TRBJ2-7, with TRBD1 matching 11 bases. The CDR3 loop spans 15 amino acids. Germline values: CDR1 MNHEY, CDR2 SMNVEV (reference sequence). Trimming took 6 bases from V and 8 from J; bases not matched to a gene: 12. The CDR3 reads CASRFGTGGSTKQYF. The CDR3, as DNA: TGTGCCAGCAGATTTGGGACAGGGGGTTCCACGAAGCAGTACTTC.

This sequence joins TRBV28 and TRBJ2-1; unclear D gene. V was trimmed by 6 bases and J by 8 bases, leaving 17 bases between them. Germline CDR1 is MDHEN and CDR2 is SYDVKM. The CDR3 runs 14 residues. The CDR3 spells CASSQAPSRDEQFF. DNA of the CDR3: TGTGCCAGCAGCCAGGCCCCCTCCCGGGATGAGCAGTTCTTC.

The chain combines TRBV6-6 with TRBJ2-3; D not certain. The germline gives CDR1 MNHNY, CDR2 SVGAGI (reference sequence). The CDR3 runs to 15 residues. Deletions cut 2 bases from V and 1 base from J, with 10 bases between. DNA of the CDR3: TGTGCCAGCAGTTACACCCGAAAAGGCACAGATACGCAGTATTTT. Encoded protein: CASSYTRKGTDTQYF.

The chain combines TRBV27 with TRBJ2-6; 9 nucleotides agree with TRBD1. The CDR3 is 19 residues long. The junction had 13 bases not matched to a gene; V was cut back by 5 bases and J by 2 bases. Per germline, CDR1 MNHEY and CDR2 SMNVEV (reference sequence). Written as DNA, the CDR3 is TGTGCCAGCAGTCTCTCCAACAGGGGGCTTCGGGCTGGGGCCAACGTCCTGACTTTC. Its translation: CASSLSNRGLRAGANVLTF.

This chain joins TRBV7-9 and TRBJ2-7, with 11 bases fitting TRBD2. The length of the CDR3 is 15 residues. V lost 8 bases and J lost 0; bases outside the gene matches: 6. Germline loops: CDR1 SEHNR, CDR2 FQNEAQ (reference sequence). In DNA, the CDR3 is TGTGCCAGCTCGACTAGCGGGGTAAGCTCCTACGAGCAGTACTTC. Translating gives CASSTSGVSSYEQYF.

J is TRBJ1-1 and V is TRBV20-1; tentatively, D is TRBD1 (6 bases). V lost 6 bases and J lost 2, with 19 bases in between. CDR1 is DFQATT, CDR2 SNEGSKA, per germline (reference sequence). This CDR3 is built from 15 residues. This CDR3 is CSAQSLTGSNTEAFF. DNA of the CDR3: TGCAGTGCGCAATCCCTTACAGGGTCTAACACTGAAGCTTTCTTT.

The V and J genes are TRBV4-1 and TRBJ2-3; D gene unclear. Between the trimmed V and J ends, which lost 3 bases and 4 bases, there was a span of 8 bases. The CDR3 runs to 13 residues. Germline CDR1 reads MGHRA; CDR2 reads YSYEKL. The CDR3 sequence is CASSHVESDTQYF. The CDR3 nucleotides read TGCGCCAGCAGCCACGTGGAATCAGATACGCAGTATTTT.

The rearrangement joins TRBV12-3 or TRBV12-4 to TRBJ2-7; D gene ambiguous. This CDR3 spans 16 amino acids. Trimming removed 1 base from V and 4 bases from J, with 17 bases in between. As DNA, the CDR3 is TGTGCCAGCAGTTTAGGCACCTCTGGCGGCGTTTACGAGCAGTACTTC. This sequence encodes CASSLGTSGGVYEQYF.

The chain employs TRBV27 and TRBJ2-7; D remains ambiguous. There are 15 residues in the CDR3. Trimming took off 3 bases at V and 1 base at J, with 13 bases between the two ends. The V gene's germline CDR1 is MNHEY and CDR2 SMNVEV (reference sequence). CDR3 coding DNA: TGTGCCAGCAGTTTTGGTCAGACTCCTTCCTACGAGCAGTACTTC. Protein product: CASSFGQTPSYEQYF.

This sequence joins TRBV6-2 or TRBV6-3 and TRBJ2-1; TRBD2 agrees at 15 bases. Germline trimming cut 5 bases from V and 8 bases from J; bases unmatched to any gene: 16. Germline CDR1 MNHEY, CDR2 SVGEGT. There are 19 residues in the CDR3. CDR3 nucleotides: TGTGCCAGCAGTCCCGGACTAGCGGGAGGGCCCTTACGTAAGGATGAGCAGTTCTTC. This encodes CASSPGLAGGPLRKDEQFF.

The genes are TRBV5-1 and TRBJ2-3, with TRBD1 identical over 12 bases. The germline CDR1 and CDR2 sequences are SGHRS and YFSETQ. V gave up 6 bases and J gave up 6 bases; unmatched junction bases: 8. CDR3 length: 15 residues. CDR3 DNA: TGCGCCAGCAAGGGACAGGGGGCGATTTCCGATACGCAGTATTTT. Its protein product is CASKGQGAISDTQYF.

This clonotype was found a few times. V gene TRBV3-1 combines with J gene TRBJ1-2; D ambiguous. CDR1 and CDR2 (germline): LGHDT, YNNKEL (reference sequence). The length of the CDR3 is 14 residues. V shed 4 bases and J shed 2 bases, with 11 bases lying between them. The CDR3 sequence: CASSRRSINYGYTF. CDR3 nucleotides: TGTGCCAGCAGCCGCCGCAGCATCAACTATGGCTACACCTTC.

This clonotype was observed a single time. The rearrangement joins TRBV29-1 to TRBJ2-7; 10 bases align to TRBD1. Germline loops: CDR1 SQVTM, CDR2 ANQGSEA. The CDR3 runs to 15 residues. V shed 3 bases, J shed 6 bases, and the junction held 11 bases outside the gene matches. CDR3 coding DNA: TGCAGCGTTGATGTCGGGACAGGGGCCATCTCCGAGCAGTACTTC. Encoded protein: CSVDVGTGAISEQYF.

The rearrangement uses TRBV21-1 and TRBJ2-7; whether TRBD2, the table's D call, matches the DNA was not checked. The J call may be in error: the DNA end matches TRBJ2-5 better. TRBV21-1 constitutes a pseudogene. This CDR3 region has 19 residues. The CDR3 protein is CASSTPGDSGTHKVKTQYF. The CDR3 DNA sequence: TGTGCCAGCAGCACCCCAGGAGACTCCGGGACTCACAAAGTAAAGACCCAGTACTTC.

The rearrangement links TRBV6-5 to TRBJ1-6, with 8 bases that match TRBD1. The CDR3 has 13 amino acids. Germline CDR1 reads MNHEY; CDR2 reads SVGAGI. With 11 bases clipped from V and 9 bases from J, the junction kept 9 bases outside the gene matches. CDR3 region: CAASDRVTSPLHF. The CDR3 coding sequence is TGTGCCGCCTCGGACAGGGTAACTTCACCCCTCCACTTT.

This clonotype was observed a single time. V gene TRBV9 combines with J gene TRBJ2-1; D call uncertain. Deletions cut 4 bases from V and 0 bases from J, with 11 bases between. Per germline, CDR1 SGDLS and CDR2 YYNGEE. The CDR3 is 15 residues long. The CDR3 region is CASSPEPASYNEQFF. The DNA of the CDR3 is TGTGCCAGCAGCCCCGAGCCGGCCTCCTACAATGAGCAGTTCTTC.

The genes are TRBV2 and TRBJ1-1; the match to TRBD1 covers 7 bases. V lost 7 bases and J lost 3; bases outside the gene matches: 5. The CDR3 is 13 amino acids. CDR1 and CDR2 (germline): SNHLY, FYNNEI. Here the CDR3 DNA reads TGTGCCAGCACCATACAGGGGTACACTGAAGCTTTCTTT. Translated, it gives CASTIQGYTEAFF.

This chain connects TRBV24-1 to TRBJ2-3; 8 bases align to TRBD1. Trimming removed 8 bases from V and 4 bases from J; junction bases left unmatched: 10. The CDR3 is made up of 15 amino acids. Per the germline V gene, CDR1 is KGHDR and CDR2 is SFDVKD. The CDR3 loop is CATNQPGQGPDTQYF. The DNA for the CDR3 is TGTGCCACCAACCAACCCGGACAGGGCCCAGATACGCAGTATTTT.

This chain links TRBV6-5 with TRBJ2-3, with D possibly matching TRBD1 (6 bases). V dropped 6 bases and J dropped 2 bases, with 12 bases sitting between them. Germline loops: CDR1 MNHEY, CDR2 SVGAGI. The CDR3 runs 14 residues. In DNA form, the CDR3 reads TGTGCCAGCAGCTACAGGGAAGTCACAGATACGCAGTATTTT. Translation gives CASSYREVTDTQYF.

J is TRBJ2-5 and V is TRBV5-1, with 7 bases that match TRBD1. With V trimmed by 3 bases and J by 5 bases, 7 bases remained unmatched. There are 14 residues in the CDR3. CDR1 SGHRS and CDR2 YFSETQ come from the germline V gene. CDR3: CASSWDSPRETQYF. The CDR3 DNA is TGCGCCAGCAGCTGGGACAGCCCTCGGGAGACCCAGTACTTC.

This clonotype has just a few counts. The chain employs TRBV7-9 and TRBJ2-7; 8 bases are shared with TRBD1. V dropped 4 bases and J dropped 5; count of bases not matched to a gene: 10. CDR1 and CDR2 from the germline V gene are SEHNR and FQNEAQ (reference sequence). The CDR3 length is 15 residues. CDR3 bases: TGTGCCAGCAGCTACCCCGGGACAGGATTGGACGAGCAGTACTTC. This gives the protein CASSYPGTGLDEQYF.

The sample holds one count of this clonotype. A much larger clone differs by one base, so this may be a read error. The limits of the CDR3 on the DNA are not certain, so only TCRdb's listed CDR3 is given. The chain combines TRBV6-5 with TRBJ2-5; TRBD1 is the table's D call and was not checked against the DNA. The CDR3 is 15 residues long, ends included. Looked up from germline, CDR1 is MNHEY and CDR2 is SVGAGI. The CDR3: CASRRWATGIQEQCF.

This CDR3 is CSGTSGLANEQYF. In nucleotides, the CDR3 is TGCAGCGGAACTAGCGGACTCGCCAATGAGCAGTACTTC. The chain employs TRBV29-1 and TRBJ2-7; 8 bases are a match to TRBD2. CDR1 SQVTM and CDR2 ANQGSEA come from the germline V gene. CDR3 size: 13 residues. V shed 7 bases and J 7 bases; nucleotides not matched to a gene: 12.

The V call is TRBV25-1, the J call TRBJ2-3; D may be TRBD2 (5 bases). The CDR3 loop spans 16 amino acids. CDR1 and CDR2 from the germline V gene are MGHDK and SYGVNS. The V end was cut by 4 bases, the J end by 2 bases, with 16 bases between. CDR3 protein: CASSGVKDWATDTQYF. CDR3 bases: TGTGCCAGCAGTGGAGTCAAGGACTGGGCCACAGATACGCAGTATTTT.

On this clonotype itself: Germline and junction disagree at one end, which may indicate a read error. The V and J genes are TRBV5-1 and TRBJ2-1, with 10 bases matching TRBD2. The germline gives CDR1 SGHRS, CDR2 YFSETQ. CDR3 length: 15 amino acids. The CDR3 region is CASRSGTSAYNKQFF. In nucleotides, the CDR3 is TGCGCCAGCAGGTCCGGGACTAGCGCATACAATAAGCAGTTCTTC.